This T cell receptor beta chain is from a study of blood T cell repertoires in COVID-19. Only in-frame clones appear in the TCRdb table, and some are missing; sequencing was by immunoSEQ multiplex PCR. The table has 270,000 or so clones, about 85% seen once. The CDR3 is 15 amino acids. Trimming pared 5 bases from V and 2 bases from J, leaving 13 bases between. Germline V gene lookup returns CDR1 MDHEN and CDR2 SYDVKM. This clonotype originated in a woman between 45 and 60 years old who had been exposed to COVID-19. This rearrangement joins TRBV28 to TRBJ1-5; D is unclear. Sequencing was performed on PBMCs or T cells enriched from blood (not recorded which). The CDR3 sequence: CASSPAGGGNQPQHF. As DNA, the CDR3 is TGTGCCAGCAGTCCCGCGGGCGGTGGCAATCAGCCCCAGCATTTT.